The clone carrying this T cell receptor beta chain has only a few counts. Its target is unknown. A single base separates this from a much larger clone, so it may be a read error. TCRdb re-called the multiplex PCR reads with MiXCR, one entry per CDR3 protein. The table includes fewer than 140,000 distinct CDR3 sequences, 30% detected once. Samples came from axillary lymph nodes draining the breast cancer. The entry originates in a study of breast tumors, draining lymph nodes, adjacent tissues. General observations from the study: The data were judged consistent with most tumor T cells coming from lymph node and expanding in tumor. Tumor TCR diversity was below lymph nodes but above nontumor tissue.

Germline trimming cut 1 base from V and 4 bases from J; bases unmatched to any gene: 2. Germline loops: CDR1 SGHDT, CDR2 YYEEEE. The CDR3 covers 14 residues. The sequenced sample was axillary lymph node tissue. The chain recombines TRBV5-6 with TRBJ2-3, with 8 bases identical to TRBD1. The origin of this receptor is a female donor with breast cancer. Some clones in this sample may be carry-over from other donors' samples. The CDR3 region is CASSLQGAADTQYF. Written as DNA, the CDR3 is TGTGCCAGCAGCTTGCAGGGGGCGGCAGATACGCAGTATTTT.